The T cell receptor beta chain described here comes from a study of monozygotic twins with inflammatory bowel disease. During cDNA synthesis, UMIs that each contained a 6-nucleotide sample barcode were added by means of template switching. With the 5' RACE reads reprocessed, TCRdb shows one record per CDR3 protein and no DNA. The sample holds more than 110,000 distinct CDR3 sequences. From germline, CDR1 is MNHEY and CDR2 SVGAGI. The CDR3 totals 11 residues. Sequencing was done on a sample of blood. The source is a human donor with ulcerative colitis or Crohn's disease, or a healthy co-twin of an affected twin (not recorded which). The rearrangement joins TRBV6-5 to TRBJ1-1. The CDR3 loop is CASSGKTEAFF.